This T cell receptor (beta chain) was obtained from a study of blood T cell repertoires in COVID-19. Study overall: The analysed material was cDNA or gDNA that came from T cells, B-cell-depleted T cells, or PBMCs.

During active infection, Seattle patients enrolled and were then monitored through disease. TCRdb keeps only in-frame clones here, not all; method: immunoSEQ multiplex PCR. Of some 190,000 clones listed, about four fifths are singletons. The sequencing input was peripheral blood. This sequence was found in a woman aged 40 to 50 with COVID-19, enrolled during active disease.

CDR3 region: CASSFGGTYEQYF. The DNA for the CDR3 is TGTGCCAGCAGCTTTGGGGGCACCTACGAGCAGTACTTC. The V call is TRBV7-9, the J call TRBJ2-7; tentatively, D is TRBD1 (6 bases). Trimming removed 3 bases from V and 2 bases from J, with 8 bases in between. The CDR3 is 13 residues long. Per germline, CDR1 SEHNR and CDR2 FQNEAQ (reference sequence).